These 20 T cell receptor beta chains originate from one sample sequenced in a study of blood T cell repertoires in COVID-19. Here immunoSEQ multiplex PCR was the method, and the copy in TCRdb shows in-frame clones only, minus some. The data show roughly 52,000 clones, about 91% seen once. The specimen sequenced was peripheral blood. These TCRs come from a man between 40 and 49 years old with COVID-19, enrolled during active disease.

J is TRBJ2-3 and V is TRBV5-6, with D possibly matching TRBD1 (5 bases). The germline CDR1 and CDR2 sequences are SGHDT and YYEEEE. The CDR3 contains 16 residues. The V gene lost 2 bases and the J gene lost 0 bases, with 13 bases spanning the gap. CDR3 sequence: CASSFFSQGSTDTQYF. The DNA of the CDR3 is TGTGCCAGCAGCTTCTTCTCCCAGGGTAGCACAGATACGCAGTATTTT.

This chain connects TRBV6-9 to TRBJ1-1, with 7 bases lining up with TRBD1. The trim removed 4 bases at V and 0 bases at J, leaving 5 bases unmatched. The CDR3 sequence is 15 residues long. Per germline, CDR1 MNHGY and CDR2 SVAAGI. CDR3 DNA sequence: TGTGCCAGCAGTTGCGCGACAGGGATGAACACTGAAGCTTTCTTT. Its protein is CASSCATGMNTEAFF.

This chain uses TRBV6-1 with TRBJ1-1, with TRBD1 as a possible D gene (6 bases). Germline V gives CDR1 MNHNS, CDR2 SASEGT. V lost 3 bases, J lost 5 bases, and 10 bases lay in between. This CDR3 has 13 residues. In nucleotides, the CDR3 is TGTGCCAGCAGTGAGGGGGCAAGGACTGAAGCTTTCTTT. Protein product: CASSEGARTEAFF.

DNA for the CDR3: TGCGCCAGCAGCCAAGCTACCGTGAACACTGAAGCTTTCTTT. Translation: CASSQATVNTEAFF. The J gene is TRBJ1-1, the V gene TRBV4-1, with no clear D. Trimming removed 1 base from V and 0 bases from J, with 6 bases in between. The CDR3 is made up of 14 amino acids. Germline CDR1 and CDR2: MGHRA and YSYEKL.

The chain has TRBV18 and TRBJ2-7; 7 nucleotides align to TRBD1. The germline CDR1 and CDR2 sequences are KGHSH and LQKENI. V shed 0 bases, J shed 6 bases, and the junction held 11 bases outside the gene matches. CDR3 size: 16 residues. The CDR3 nucleotides are TGTGCCAGCTCACCACCCAGGGGGTCCCCTACCGGCGAGCAGTACTTC. Encoded protein: CASSPPRGSPTGEQYF.

The chain couples TRBV28 to TRBJ2-1; 8 positions agree with TRBD2. The CDR3 runs to 15 residues. The germline CDR1 and CDR2 sequences are MDHEN and SYDVKM. J lost 6 bases, V lost 2 bases, and 6 bases had no gene match. CDR3 region: CASSLPGGPGNEQFF. The CDR3 DNA follows: TGTGCCAGCAGTTTACCGGGGGGGCCGGGCAATGAGCAGTTCTTC.

This chain connects TRBV28 to TRBJ1-2; D unclear. The CDR3 sequence is 13 residues long. The germline V gene has CDR1 MDHEN and CDR2 SYDVKM. V lost 3 bases and J lost 5, with 10 bases in between. The CDR3 protein is CASSLGQMYGYTF. As DNA, the CDR3 is TGTGCCAGCAGTTTGGGCCAGATGTATGGCTACACCTTC.

The chain employs TRBV28 and TRBJ1-5, with 9 bases identical to TRBD1. The germline gives CDR1 MDHEN, CDR2 SYDVKM. V lost 7 bases and J lost 7; bases outside the gene matches: 11. The CDR3 has 15 residues. Here the CDR3 reads CASTPSQGARQPQHF. CDR3 nucleotides: TGTGCCAGCACCCCGTCACAGGGGGCACGGCAGCCCCAGCATTTT.

There are a few counts of this clone. This chain links TRBV7-2 with TRBJ2-2, with 9 bases aligning to TRBD2. This CDR3 is built from 17 residues. V gave up 5 bases and J gave up 2 bases; unmatched junction bases: 9. CDR1 is SGHTA and CDR2 is FQGNSA in the germline V gene. The CDR3 is CASSPVRLAANTGELFF. The CDR3 DNA sequence: TGTGCCAGCAGCCCCGTTCGACTAGCGGCAAACACCGGGGAGCTGTTTTTT.

The V call is TRBV9, the J call TRBJ2-2; tentatively, D is TRBD2 (5 bases). V was pared by 0 bases and J by 6 bases, with 15 bases between. This CDR3 has 16 amino acids. Germline V gene sequence: CDR1 SGDLS, CDR2 YYNGEE. CDR3 bases: TGTGCCAGCAGCGTAGAAGGACTTCCCTCGGCCGGGGAGCTGTTTTTT. Translation: CASSVEGLPSAGELFF.

This clone was detected only once. The V gene is TRBV5-1, the J gene TRBJ1-1; D is uncertain. The V end was cut by 4 bases, the J end by 1 base, with 11 bases between. CDR1 is SGHRS, CDR2 YFSETQ, per germline. The CDR3 is 14 amino acids. The CDR3 sequence is CASSPPQQNTEAFF. CDR3 bases: TGCGCCAGCAGCCCCCCACAACAGAACACTGAAGCTTTCTTT.

This clone was recorded once. CDR3: CASSVAGGPGNEQFF. CDR3 DNA sequence: TGTGCCAGTAGTGTAGCGGGGGGGCCTGGCAATGAGCAGTTCTTC. This rearrangement joins TRBV19 to TRBJ2-1, with 11 positions matching TRBD2. The CDR3 extends over 15 amino acids. V gave up 5 bases and J gave up 6 bases; unmatched junction bases: 6. CDR1 and CDR2 from the germline V gene are LNHDA and SQIVND (reference sequence).

The rearrangement joins TRBV5-1 to TRBJ1-2; tentative D call: TRBD1 (5 bases). Trimming stripped 0 bases from V and 4 bases from J, with 13 bases between. The CDR3 totals 15 residues. Per the germline V gene, CDR1 is SGHRS and CDR2 is YFSETQ. CDR3 region: CASSLGWGDAYGYTF. In nucleotides, the CDR3 is TGCGCCAGCAGCTTGGGTTGGGGGGACGCCTATGGCTACACCTTC.

This clone was recorded only once. V gene TRBV28 combines with J gene TRBJ2-1, with D possibly matching TRBD2 (7 bases). Germline V gene lookup returns CDR1 MDHEN and CDR2 SYDVKM. Between the trimmed V and J ends, which lost 3 bases and 0 bases, there was a span of 15 bases. CDR3 size: 17 residues. CDR3 protein: CASSFGGGRSSYNEQFF. CDR3 in DNA: TGTGCCAGCAGTTTTGGCGGGGGCCGAAGCTCCTACAATGAGCAGTTCTTC.

J is TRBJ2-7 and V is TRBV5-1; 14 positions agree with TRBD2. With V trimmed by 0 bases and J by 0 bases, 5 bases remained unmatched. This CDR3 is built from 18 residues. The V gene's germline CDR1 is SGHRS and CDR2 YFSETQ. The CDR3 is CASSLEGLAGALSYEQYF. CDR3 DNA: TGCGCCAGCAGCTTGGAGGGACTAGCGGGAGCCCTCTCCTACGAGCAGTACTTC.

V usage is TRBV27 and J usage is TRBJ2-2; D unclear. This CDR3 contains 16 residues. Germline V gene lookup returns CDR1 MNHEY and CDR2 SMNVEV (reference sequence). Trimming took off 3 bases at V and 7 bases at J, with 18 bases between the two ends. The CDR3 DNA follows: TGTGCCAGCAGTTTGTCCCTGCTTGAGGAACACGGGGAGCTGTTTTTT. This codes for CASSLSLLEEHGELFF.

The CDR3 DNA reads as TGTGCCATCGGGGGGACAGGCCGGGGCCAGCCCCAGCATTTT. Protein sequence: CAIGGTGRGQPQHF. The J gene is TRBJ1-5, the V gene TRBV10-3; 8 nucleotides agree with TRBD1. In germline, CDR1 is ENHRY, CDR2 SYGVKD. The CDR3 is 14 amino acids. J was trimmed by 7 bases and V by 8 bases; bases with no gene match: 10.

The rearrangement links TRBV2 to TRBJ1-2; 8 nucleotides agree with TRBD1. The germline gives CDR1 SNHLY, CDR2 FYNNEI. The CDR3 has 13 amino acids. The junction had 6 bases not matched to a gene; V was cut back by 5 bases and J by 7 bases. CDR3 residues: CASSHRGVVGYTF. The CDR3 DNA is TGTGCCAGCAGTCACAGGGGGGTCGTTGGCTACACCTTC.

The V call is TRBV6-5, the J call TRBJ1-1; the D gene is possibly TRBD1 (5 bases). CDR3 length: 13 residues. V was pared by 2 bases and J by 1 base, with 5 bases between. Per the germline V gene, CDR1 is MNHEY and CDR2 is SVGAGI. The CDR3 DNA reads as TGTGCCAGCAGTTACGGACAGAACACTGAAGCTTTCTTT. Its protein product is CASSYGQNTEAFF.

This rearrangement joins TRBV5-1 to TRBJ2-3; D unresolved. V lost 0 bases, J lost 1 base, and 12 bases lay in between. The CDR3 contains 16 residues. CDR1 is SGHRS, CDR2 YFSETQ, per germline. This CDR3 is CASSLGRSQGTDTQYF. Written as DNA, the CDR3 is TGCGCCAGCAGCTTGGGGCGATCCCAGGGCACAGATACGCAGTATTTT. Variable domain in full (rest from reference TRBV5-1 and TRBJ2-3): KAGVTQTPRYLIKTRGQQVTLSCSPISGHRSVSWYQQTPGQGLQFLFEYFSETQRNKGNFPGRFSGRQFSNSRSEMNVSTLELGDSALYLCASSLGRSQGTDTQYFGPGTRLTVL.